This T cell receptor beta chain stems from a study of blood T cell repertoires in COVID-19. Only in-frame clones appear in the TCRdb table, and some are missing; sequencing was by immunoSEQ multiplex PCR. The profile shows approximately 190,000 clones, approximately 79% of them singletons. Participants had their cohort set by participant-reported clinical history. J gave up 6 bases and V 6 bases, and 7 bases lay outside the gene matches. Germline V gene sequence: CDR1 MDHEN, CDR2 SYDVKM. The CDR3 length is 15 residues. The chain has TRBV28 and TRBJ1-5, with 11 bases that match TRBD1. The receptor's source is a woman aged 60-75 years with acute COVID-19. Sequenced material: PBMCs or T cells enriched from blood (not recorded which). CDR3 region: CASRPGQGASQPQHF. The CDR3 DNA is TGTGCCAGCAGGCCAGGACAGGGGGCGAGTCAGCCCCAGCATTTT.